The present TCR beta chain was sequenced within a study of response to subunit inactivated influenza vaccine. This CDR3 comprises 14 residues. Germline-derived CDR1 and CDR2 are SGHRS and YFSETQ. This clonotype was found a few times. Its antigen is unknown. A junction boundary mismatches the germline segment, possibly from a read error. The study's findings and limits: It was suggested by the authors that few new T cells are recruited by each seasonal influenza vaccination.

TCRdb re-analysed the RT-PCR reads in MiXCR, keeping a single row per CDR3 protein. The table lists 500,000 to 750,000 distinct CDR3 sequences, approximately 14% of them singletons. The sequencing here drew on PBMCs from blood, taken less than 13 days after vaccination. The sequence was collected from a man aged 50 to 59 who received an inactivated influenza vaccine. The genes are TRBV5-1 and TRBJ1-4; D unresolved. The CDR3 DNA sequence: TGTGCCAGCAGTTTAGCGTCAACTAATGAAAAACTGTTTTTT. The encoded protein is CASSLASTNEKLFF.